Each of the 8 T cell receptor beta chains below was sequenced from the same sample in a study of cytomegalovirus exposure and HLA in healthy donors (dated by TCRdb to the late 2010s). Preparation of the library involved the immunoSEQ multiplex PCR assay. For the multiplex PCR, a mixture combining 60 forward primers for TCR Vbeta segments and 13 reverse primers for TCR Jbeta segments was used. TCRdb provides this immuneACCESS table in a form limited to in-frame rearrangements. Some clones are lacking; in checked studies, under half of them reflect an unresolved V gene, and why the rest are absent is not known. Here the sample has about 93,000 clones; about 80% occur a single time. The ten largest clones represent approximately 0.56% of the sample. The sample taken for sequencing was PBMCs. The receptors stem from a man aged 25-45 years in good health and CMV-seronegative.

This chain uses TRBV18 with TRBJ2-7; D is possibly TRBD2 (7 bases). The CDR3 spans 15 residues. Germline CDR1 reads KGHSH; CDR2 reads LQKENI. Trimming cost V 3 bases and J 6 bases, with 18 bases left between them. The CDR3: CASSPLRGTTPEQYF. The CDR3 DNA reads TGTGCCAGCTCACCTCTGCGGGGGACAACCCCCGAGCAGTACTTC.

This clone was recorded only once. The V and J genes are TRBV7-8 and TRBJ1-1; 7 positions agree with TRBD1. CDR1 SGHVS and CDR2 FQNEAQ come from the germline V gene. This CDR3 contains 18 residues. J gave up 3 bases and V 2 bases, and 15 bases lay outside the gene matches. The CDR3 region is CASSLRDSLPRGDTEAFF. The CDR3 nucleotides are TGTGCCAGCAGCTTACGGGACAGTCTCCCAAGAGGGGACACTGAAGCTTTCTTT.

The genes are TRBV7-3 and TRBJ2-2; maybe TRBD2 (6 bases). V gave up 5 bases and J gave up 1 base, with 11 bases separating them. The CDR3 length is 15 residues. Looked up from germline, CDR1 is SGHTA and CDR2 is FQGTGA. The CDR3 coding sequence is TGTGCCAGCAGCCCCCGGGACTGGAACACCGGGGAGCTGTTTTTT. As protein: CASSPRDWNTGELFF.

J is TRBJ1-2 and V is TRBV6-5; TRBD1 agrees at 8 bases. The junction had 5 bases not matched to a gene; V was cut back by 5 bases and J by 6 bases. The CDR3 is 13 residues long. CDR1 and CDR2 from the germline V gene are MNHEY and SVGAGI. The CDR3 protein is CASSGTGDHGYTF. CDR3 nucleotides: TGTGCCAGCAGTGGGACAGGAGACCATGGCTACACCTTC.

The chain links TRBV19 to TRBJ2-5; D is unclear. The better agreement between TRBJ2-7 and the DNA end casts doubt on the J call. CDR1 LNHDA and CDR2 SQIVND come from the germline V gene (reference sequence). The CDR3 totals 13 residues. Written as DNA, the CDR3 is TGTGCCAGTAGTTTGACACTCTCCTACGAGCAGTACTTC. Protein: CASSLTLSYEQYF.

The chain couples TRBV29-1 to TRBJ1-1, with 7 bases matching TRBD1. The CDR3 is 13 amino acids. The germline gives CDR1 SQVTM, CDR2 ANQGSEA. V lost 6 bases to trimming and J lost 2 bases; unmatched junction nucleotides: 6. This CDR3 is CSVDRDGNTEAFF. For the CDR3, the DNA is TGCAGCGTCGACAGGGATGGCAACACTGAAGCTTTCTTT. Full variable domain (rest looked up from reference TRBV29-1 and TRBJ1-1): SAVISQKPSRDICQRGTSLTIQCQVDSQVTMMFWYRQQPGQSLTLIATANQGSEATYESGFVIDKFPISRPNLTFSTLTVSNMSPEDSSIYLCSVDRDGNTEAFFGQGTRLTVV.

This chain's CDR3 is CASSLGLGGEQYF. The CDR3 bases are TGTGCCAGCAGCTTGGGACTGGGGGGCGAGCAGTACTTC. The chain links TRBV5-5 to TRBJ2-7; D may be TRBD2 (6 bases). Germline values: CDR1 SGHKS, CDR2 YYEKEE (reference sequence). The CDR3 runs 13 residues. Trimming cost V 0 bases and J 6 bases, with 10 bases left between them.

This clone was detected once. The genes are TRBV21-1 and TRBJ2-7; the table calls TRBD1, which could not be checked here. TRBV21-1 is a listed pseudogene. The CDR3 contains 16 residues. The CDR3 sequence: CASSKPRGGHLGEQYF. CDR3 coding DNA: TGTGCCAGCAGCAAACCCCGTGGTGGACACTTAGGCGAGCAGTACTTC.